This entry lists 7 T cell receptor beta chains sequenced from one sample in a study of T cell responses to AZD1222 COVID-19 vaccine. Assay used: immunoSEQ multiplex PCR; TCRdb lists only in-frame clones, some missing. The sample records roughly 97,000 clones, approximately 86% being singletons. The sample was peripheral blood, taken 28 days after the second dose of the MenACWY control vaccine. These receptors all stem from an adult who received the MenACWY meningococcal vaccine as a control.

The V gene is TRBV27, the J gene TRBJ2-1; tentatively, D is TRBD1 or TRBD2 (5 bases each). The V gene's germline CDR1 is MNHEY and CDR2 SMNVEV (reference sequence). This CDR3 spans 15 amino acids. Trimming pared 9 bases from V and 7 bases from J, leaving 22 bases between. Here the CDR3 reads CASNRQPRGGNEQFF. DNA for the CDR3: TGTGCCAGTAACCGCCAACCGAGGGGTGGGAATGAGCAGTTCTTC.

CDR3 sequence reads: CASSLVSQGARTQYF. The CDR3, as DNA: TGCGCCAGCAGCTTGGTCTCACAGGGGGCTAGAACCCAGTACTTC. The chain has TRBV5-1 and TRBJ2-5; 9 bases agree with TRBD1. V shed 0 bases, J shed 8 bases, and the junction held 8 bases outside the gene matches. Looked up from germline, CDR1 is SGHRS and CDR2 is YFSETQ. The CDR3 totals 15 residues.

This chain connects TRBV5-6 to TRBJ1-1, with 8 bases matching TRBD1. Germline V gene data show CDR1 as SGHDT and CDR2 as YYEEEE. V shed 4 bases, J shed 10 bases, and the junction held 18 bases outside the gene matches. There are 16 residues in the CDR3. CDR3 loop: CASSPTGQVRRGVAFF. CDR3 coding DNA: TGTGCCAGCAGCCCAACGGGACAGGTCCGCCGAGGGGTAGCTTTCTTT.

V usage is TRBV5-8 and J usage is TRBJ2-7; D could derive from TRBD1 or TRBD2 (5 bases each). Germline CDR1 reads SGHTS; CDR2 reads YDEGEE. The V end was cut by 1 base, the J end by 3 bases, with 11 bases between. The CDR3 extends over 14 amino acids. DNA of the CDR3: TGTGCCAGCAGCTTGCGGGACGGATACTACGAGCAGTACTTC. It encodes CASSLRDGYYEQYF. Supplemented by reference TRBV5-8 and TRBJ2-7, the full variable domain reads EAGVTQSPTHLIKTRGQQATLRCSPISGHTSVYWYQQALGLGLQFLLWYDEGEERNRGNFPPRFSGRQFPNYSSELNVNALELEDSALYLCASSLRDGYYEQYFGPGTRLTVT.

The CDR3 loop is CASSLDASGGAIYYEQYF. The CDR3 region has the DNA TGTGCCAGCAGCTTAGACGCTAGCGGGGGGGCGATCTACTACGAGCAGTACTTC. The V gene is TRBV7-8, the J gene TRBJ2-7, with 12 bases identical to TRBD2. V was pared by 1 base and J by 3 bases, with 10 bases of the junction left unmatched. CDR3 length: 18 residues. CDR1 is SGHVS and CDR2 is FQNEAQ in the germline V gene.

J is TRBJ1-1 and V is TRBV3-1 (or the pseudogene TRBV3-2), with D possibly matching TRBD1 (6 bases). The V and J ends lost 6 bases and 0 bases respectively, with 8 bases between them. The CDR3 sequence is 13 residues long. Germline CDR1 LGHDT, CDR2 YNNKEL (reference sequence). CDR3: CASSRDMNTEAFF. The DNA for the CDR3 is TGTGCCAGCAGTCGGGACATGAACACTGAAGCTTTCTTT.

The gene calls are TRBV4-2 and TRBJ1-2; tentative D call: TRBD1 (5 bases). This CDR3 has 15 residues. Germline values: CDR1 LGHNA, CDR2 YNFKEQ. Trimming shortened V by 1 base and J by 2 bases, and 11 bases separated the two germline ends. For the CDR3, the DNA is TGTGCCAGCAGCCAAGTCGAGGGGATAAACTATGGCTACACCTTC. Translation: CASSQVEGINYGYTF.